This TCR beta chain is from a study of CD8 T cells in ankylosing spondylitis. TCRdb itself ran the 5' RACE reads through MiXCR, one entry per CDR3 protein. The table has about 150,000 distinct CDR3 sequences, over 9.5% seen once; the top ten hold 3.5% to 5%. Ten or more counts support this clonotype. This CDR3 spans 16 amino acids. Germline assignment: CDR1 DFQATT and CDR2 SNEGSKA (reference sequence). V dropped 4 bases and J dropped 4 bases, with 20 bases sitting between them. Sequencing input: blood, either unsorted or a sorted T cell fraction (not recorded which). This chain joins TRBV20-1 and TRBJ1-5; possible D gene TRBD1, 5 bases. The sequence came from a female donor with ankylosing spondylitis or in good health (not recorded which). CDR3 amino acids: CSANEEVSGTNQPQHF. Here the CDR3 DNA reads TGCAGTGCTAATGAGGAGGTTTCAGGGACTAATCAGCCCCAGCATTTT.